This T cell receptor beta chain derives from a study of shared T cell receptors in the human thymus. The data were produced by immunoSEQ multiplex PCR, yet TCRdb's version contains in-frame clones alone and is incomplete. Among hundreds of thousands of clones listed, more than 85% were seen once. This CDR3 region has 15 residues. V lost 3 bases and J lost 2, with 11 bases in between. Germline V gives CDR1 SGHTA, CDR2 FQGTGA. The V gene is TRBV7-3, the J gene TRBJ1-3; no reliable D call. Material: thymocytes. The sequence was collected from a human donor. The CDR3 sequence: CASSFSGRAGNTIYF. The CDR3 DNA is TGTGCCAGCAGCTTTTCGGGGAGGGCTGGAAACACCATATATTTT.